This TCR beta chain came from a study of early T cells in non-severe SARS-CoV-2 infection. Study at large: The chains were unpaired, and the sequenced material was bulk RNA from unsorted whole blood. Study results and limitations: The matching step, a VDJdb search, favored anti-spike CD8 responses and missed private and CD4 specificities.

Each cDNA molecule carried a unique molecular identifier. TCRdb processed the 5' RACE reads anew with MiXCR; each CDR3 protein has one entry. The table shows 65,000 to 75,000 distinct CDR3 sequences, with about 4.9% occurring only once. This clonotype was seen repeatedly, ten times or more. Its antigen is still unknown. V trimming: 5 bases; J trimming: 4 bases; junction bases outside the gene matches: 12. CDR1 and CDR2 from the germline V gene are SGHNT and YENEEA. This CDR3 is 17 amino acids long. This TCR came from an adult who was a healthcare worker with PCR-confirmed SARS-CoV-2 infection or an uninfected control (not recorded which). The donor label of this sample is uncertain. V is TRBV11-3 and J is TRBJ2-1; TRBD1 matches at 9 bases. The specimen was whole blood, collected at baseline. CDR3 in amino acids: CASSPKGGQGNYNEQFF. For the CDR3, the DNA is TGTGCCAGCAGCCCCAAGGGGGGACAGGGCAATTACAATGAGCAGTTCTTC.